The clone carrying this TCR beta chain has ten or more counts. Its target is not known. The data are from a study of CD8 T cells in ankylosing spondylitis. General study findings and limits: Earlier studies detected some motif variants in reactive arthritis synovial fluid and blood. A TCR beta motif of about eight highly homologous variants appeared characteristic of ankylosing spondylitis blood. Significant enrichment of disease-linked clones was reported in matched ankylosing spondylitis synovial fluid.

The germline gives CDR1 LGHDT, CDR2 YNNKEL (reference sequence). V was shortened by 11 bases and J by 5 bases, with 16 bases between the two germline ends. This CDR3 contains 12 residues. In making TCR beta libraries, quantitative 5'-RACE with molecular barcodes was used. TCRdb re-called the 5' RACE reads through MiXCR, storing one row per CDR3 protein. Of about 240,000 distinct CDR3 sequences listed, about 10% were seen once; the top ten hold around 6.5%. The sample consisted of blood, either unsorted or a sorted T cell fraction (not recorded which). The chain couples TRBV3-1 to TRBJ2-7; the D is unclear. The sequence derives from a male donor with ankylosing spondylitis or in good health (not recorded which). The CDR3 sequence: CAARPLGHEQYF. In DNA form, the CDR3 reads TGTGCCGCCAGACCCCTGGGCCACGAGCAGTACTTC.